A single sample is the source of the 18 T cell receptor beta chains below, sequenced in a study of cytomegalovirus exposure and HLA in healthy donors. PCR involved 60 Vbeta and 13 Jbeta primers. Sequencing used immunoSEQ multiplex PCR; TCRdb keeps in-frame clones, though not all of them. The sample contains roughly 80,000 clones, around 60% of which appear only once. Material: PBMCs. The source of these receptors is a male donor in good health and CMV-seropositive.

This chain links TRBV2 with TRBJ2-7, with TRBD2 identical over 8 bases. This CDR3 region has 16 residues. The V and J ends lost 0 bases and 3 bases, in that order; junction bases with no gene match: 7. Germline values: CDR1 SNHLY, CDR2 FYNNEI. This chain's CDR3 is CASSEARGLGHYEQYF. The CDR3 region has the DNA TGTGCCAGCAGTGAAGCCAGGGGACTAGGCCACTACGAGCAGTACTTC.

The CDR3 region is CASSSGRSSLEKLFF. CDR3 coding DNA: TGTGCCAGCAGCTCCGGGAGGTCCTCTCTTGAAAAACTGTTTTTT. The chain links TRBV7-9 to TRBJ1-4; D ambiguous. In germline, CDR1 is SEHNR, CDR2 FQNEAQ (reference sequence). CDR3 length equals 15 residues. The ends were cut back, 4 bases at V and 7 bases at J, with 16 bases in the middle.

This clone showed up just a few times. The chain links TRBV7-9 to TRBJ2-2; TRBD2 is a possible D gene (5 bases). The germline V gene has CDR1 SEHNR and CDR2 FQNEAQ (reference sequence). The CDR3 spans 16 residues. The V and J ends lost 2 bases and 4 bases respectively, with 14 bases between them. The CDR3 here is CASSLRASLGTGELFF. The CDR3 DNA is TGTGCCAGCAGCTTAAGGGCTAGCTTGGGCACCGGGGAGCTGTTTTTT.

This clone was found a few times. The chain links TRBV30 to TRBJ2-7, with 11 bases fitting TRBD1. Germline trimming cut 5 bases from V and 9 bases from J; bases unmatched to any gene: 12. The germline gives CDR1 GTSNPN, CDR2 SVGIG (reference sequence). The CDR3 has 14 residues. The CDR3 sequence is CAWSRDRGTHRQYF. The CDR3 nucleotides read TGTGCCTGGTCTCGGGACAGGGGGACCCACCGGCAGTACTTC. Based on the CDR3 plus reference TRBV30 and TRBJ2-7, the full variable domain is SQTIHQWPATLVQPVGSPLSLECTVEGTSNPNLYWYRQAAGRGLQLLFYSVGIGQISSEVPQNLSASRPQDRQFILSSKKLLLSDSGFYLCAWSRDRGTHRQYFGPGTRLTVT.

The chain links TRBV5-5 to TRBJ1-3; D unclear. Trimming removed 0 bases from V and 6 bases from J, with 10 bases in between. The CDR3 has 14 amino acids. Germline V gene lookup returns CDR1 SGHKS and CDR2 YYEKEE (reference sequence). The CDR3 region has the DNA TGTGCCAGCAGCTTGGTCCTAGAAACAAACACCATATATTTT. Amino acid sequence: CASSLVLETNTIYF.

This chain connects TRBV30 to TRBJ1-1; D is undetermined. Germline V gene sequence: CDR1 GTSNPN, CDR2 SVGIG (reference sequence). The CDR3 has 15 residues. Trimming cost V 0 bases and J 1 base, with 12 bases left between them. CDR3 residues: CAWSVLSGPNTEAFF. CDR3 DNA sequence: TGTGCCTGGAGTGTGCTAAGTGGGCCGAACACTGAAGCTTTCTTT.

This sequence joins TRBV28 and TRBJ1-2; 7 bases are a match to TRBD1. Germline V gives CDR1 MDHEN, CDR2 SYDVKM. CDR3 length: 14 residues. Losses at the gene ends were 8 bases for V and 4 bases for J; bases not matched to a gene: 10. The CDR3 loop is CASLTGTDIYGYTF. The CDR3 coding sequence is TGTGCCAGCTTGACCGGGACAGATATCTATGGCTACACCTTC.

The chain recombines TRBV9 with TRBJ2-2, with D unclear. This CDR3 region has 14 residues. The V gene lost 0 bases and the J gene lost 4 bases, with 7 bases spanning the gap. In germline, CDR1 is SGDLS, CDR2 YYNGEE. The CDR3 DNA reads TGTGCCAGCAGCGTAGCCCAGTCCACCGGGGAGCTGTTTTTT. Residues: CASSVAQSTGELFF.

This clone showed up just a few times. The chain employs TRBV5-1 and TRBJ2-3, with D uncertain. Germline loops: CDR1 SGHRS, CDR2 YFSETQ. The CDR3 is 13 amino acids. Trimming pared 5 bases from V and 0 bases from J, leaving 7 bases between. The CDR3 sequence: CASRTDSTDTQYF. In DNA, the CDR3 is TGCGCCAGCAGGACTGATAGCACAGATACGCAGTATTTT.

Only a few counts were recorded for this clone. CDR3 sequence: CASSRDNNQPQHF. CDR3 nucleotide sequence: TGTGCCAGCAGCCGGGACAACAATCAGCCCCAGCATTTT. V gene TRBV6-1 combines with J gene TRBJ1-5, with D tentatively TRBD1 (6 bases). The CDR3 sequence is 13 residues long. Trimming pared 6 bases from V and 3 bases from J, leaving 9 bases between. CDR1 MNHNS and CDR2 SASEGT come from the germline V gene.

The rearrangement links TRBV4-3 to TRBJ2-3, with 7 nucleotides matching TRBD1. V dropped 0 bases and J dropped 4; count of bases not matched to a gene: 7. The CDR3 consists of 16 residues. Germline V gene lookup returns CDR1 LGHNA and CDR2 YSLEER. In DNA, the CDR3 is TGCGCCAGCAGCCAAGAAGGGGGCACTAGACCAGATACGCAGTATTTT. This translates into CASSQEGGTRPDTQYF.

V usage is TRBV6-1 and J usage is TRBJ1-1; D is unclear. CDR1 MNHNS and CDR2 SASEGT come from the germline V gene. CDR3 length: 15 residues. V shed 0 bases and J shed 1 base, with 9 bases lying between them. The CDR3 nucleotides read TGTGCCAGCAGTGAAGCGCGATATTCGAACACTGAAGCTTTCTTT. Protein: CASSEARYSNTEAFF.

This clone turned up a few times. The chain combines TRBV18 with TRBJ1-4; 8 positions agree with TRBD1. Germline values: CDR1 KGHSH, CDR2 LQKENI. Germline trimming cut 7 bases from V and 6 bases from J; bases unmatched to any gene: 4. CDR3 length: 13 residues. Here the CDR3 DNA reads TGTGCCAGCTTCAGGGGGCAGGATGAAAAACTGTTTTTT. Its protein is CASFRGQDEKLFF.

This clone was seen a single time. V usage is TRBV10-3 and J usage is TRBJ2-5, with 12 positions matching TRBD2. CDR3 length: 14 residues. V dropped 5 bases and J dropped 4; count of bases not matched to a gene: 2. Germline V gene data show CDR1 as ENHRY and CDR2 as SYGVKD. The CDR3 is CAISPGLAGETQYF. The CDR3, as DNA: TGTGCCATCAGTCCGGGACTAGCGGGAGAGACCCAGTACTTC.

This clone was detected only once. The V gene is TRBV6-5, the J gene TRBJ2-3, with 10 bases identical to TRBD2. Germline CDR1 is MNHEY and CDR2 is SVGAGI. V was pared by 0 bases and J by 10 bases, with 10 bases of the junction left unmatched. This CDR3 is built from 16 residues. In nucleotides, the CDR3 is TGTGCCAGCAGTTACTCAGTCCTAGCGGGAGTGGCGGCGCAGTATTTT. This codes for CASSYSVLAGVAAQYF.

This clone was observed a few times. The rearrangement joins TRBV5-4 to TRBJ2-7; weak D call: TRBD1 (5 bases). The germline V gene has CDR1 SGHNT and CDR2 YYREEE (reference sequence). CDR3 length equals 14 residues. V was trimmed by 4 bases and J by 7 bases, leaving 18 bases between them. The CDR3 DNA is TGTGCCAGCAGCCCGGACACCACACCTAGGGAGCAGTACTTC. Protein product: CASSPDTTPREQYF.

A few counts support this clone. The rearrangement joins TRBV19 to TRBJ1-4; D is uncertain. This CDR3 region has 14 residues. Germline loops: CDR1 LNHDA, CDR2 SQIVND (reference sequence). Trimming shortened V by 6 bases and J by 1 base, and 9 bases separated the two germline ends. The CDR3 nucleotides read TGTGCCAGTAGCGGAGGAGTAACTAATGAAAAACTGTTTTTT. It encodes CASSGGVTNEKLFF.

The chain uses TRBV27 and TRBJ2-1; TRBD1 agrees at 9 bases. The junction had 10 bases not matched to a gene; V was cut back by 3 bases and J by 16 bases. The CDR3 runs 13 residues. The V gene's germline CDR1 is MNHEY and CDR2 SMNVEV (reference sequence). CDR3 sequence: CASSFLRDRVKFF. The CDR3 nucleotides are TGTGCCAGCAGTTTCCTCCGGGACAGGGTAAAATTCTTC.